This T cell receptor beta chain comes out of a study of cytomegalovirus exposure and HLA in healthy donors. Overall study results and limits: Confirmation in vitro established that three CMV-associated chains were specific for CMV antigens. HLA allele associations emerged for fewer than 20,000 TCR beta sequences in a later analysis, at 0.05 false discovery rate.

The PCR was carried out with 60 Vbeta primers and 13 Jbeta primers. Sequencing was performed with immunoSEQ multiplex PCR; in TCRdb, only in-frame clones are kept and a portion is missing. The repertoire consists of over 150,000 clones, with approximately 77% occurring once and the leading ten covering more than 3%. This clone was seen only once. Its antigen is unknown. The CDR3 runs 12 residues. The germline V gene has CDR1 MNHNS and CDR2 SASEGT. Deletions cut 5 bases from V and 4 bases from J, with 6 bases between. The receptor's source is a young man in good health and CMV-seropositive. The rearrangement links TRBV6-1 to TRBJ1-3; no clear D. The sample consisted of PBMCs. CDR3 in amino acids: CASSSTGNTIYF. CDR3 nucleotide sequence: TGTGCCAGCAGTTCGACAGGAAACACCATATATTTT.